This T cell receptor beta chain derives from a study of blood T cell repertoires in COVID-19. Only in-frame clones appear in the TCRdb table, and some are missing; sequencing was by immunoSEQ multiplex PCR. The sample carries under 200,000 clones, approximately 85% recorded once. This CDR3 is built from 15 residues. Trimming took off 3 bases at V and 5 bases at J, with 17 bases between the two ends. Per the germline V gene, CDR1 is LGHNA and CDR2 is YNFKEQ. Sequences were obtained from peripheral blood. This sequence was found in a woman of 80 years or more with acute or convalescent COVID-19. V is TRBV4-2 and J is TRBJ2-7; D is perhaps TRBD1 (5 bases). CDR3 bases: TGTGCCAGCAGCCAGACCGTAGGATACAGGAACGAGCAGTACTTC. Its translation is CASSQTVGYRNEQYF.